The rows below give T cell receptor beta chains drawn from one sample of a study of graft-versus-host responses after intestinal transplantation. No antigen is known for these receptors. Only in-frame clones appear in the TCRdb table, and some are missing; sequencing was by immunoSEQ multiplex PCR. In the table there are some 130,000 clones, about 93% of which are singletons. The material was unstimulated CD4+ T cells sorted from spleen or lymph node cells, obtained before intestinal transplant. The receptor source for this set is a human donor who received an intestinal transplant. Each CDR3 is given with its conserved first and last residue. A D gene is named only where the DNA matches it firmly. Clone size appears in some rows only: once, few, many, or a class for an expanded clone.

TRBV2	TRBJ2-4	NA	few	TGTGCCAGCAGTGAGGAGATGCTAGCCAAAAACATTCAGTACTTC	CASSEEMLAKNIQYF
TRBV12-5	TRBJ1-2	NA	NA	TGTGCTAGTGGTTTGGTACGTGGGGGGCAAGGCTACACCTTC	CASGLVRGGQGYTF
TRBV28	TRBJ2-3	NA	NA	TGTGCCAGCAGTTCATCGCGAGATACGCAGTATTTT	CASSSSRDTQYF
TRBV6-5	TRBJ2-1	NA	NA	TGTGCCAGCGCCGACTACCTGAGCTCCTACAATGAGCAGTTCTTC	CASADYLSSYNEQFF
TRBV12-5	TRBJ2-3	NA	NA	TGTGCTAGTGGTTTGACTAGACAGACAGATACGCAGTATTTT	CASGLTRQTDTQYF
TRBV9	TRBJ2-1	NA	NA	TGTGCCAGCAGCGTAGAAGCGGGCAGGGCGGGTGCTCAGTTCTTC	CASSVEAGRAGAQFF
TRBV6-1	TRBJ1-4	NA	NA	TGTGCCAGCAGAATACAGGGACCGTCTAATGAAAAACTGTTTTTT	CASRIQGPSNEKLFF
TRBV27	TRBJ2-5	NA	NA	TGTGCCAGCAGTCCTCGTCCATCACTAGCACAAGAGACCCAGTACTTC	CASSPRPSLAQETQYF
TRBV7-6	TRBJ2-7	TRBD2	NA	TGTGCCAGCAGCTTAACCACTAGCGGAGCCTACGAGCAGTACTTC	CASSLTTSGAYEQYF
TRBV7-7	TRBJ1-1	NA	NA	TGTGCTAGCAGCCCGACAAGTGAGACTGAAGCTTTCTTT	CASSPTSETEAFF
TRBV19	TRBJ2-3	TRBD2	NA	TGTGCCAGTAGACCCTCAGCGGGAGGGTTCACAGATACGCAGTATTTT	CASRPSAGGFTDTQYF
TRBV19	TRBJ1-2	NA	NA	TGTGCCAGTAGTCCCTCTTGGGACCCGTACCCCTATGGCTACACCTTC	CASSPSWDPYPYGYTF
TRBV7-9	TRBJ1-1	NA	NA	TGTGCCAGCAGCTTAGCGCACCAGATGAACACTGAAGCTTTCTTT	CASSLAHQMNTEAFF
TRBV28	TRBJ2-7	NA	NA	TGTGCCAGCAGTTTACGAGGTTCGCGGTACGAGCAGTACTTC	CASSLRGSRYEQYF
TRBV5-4	TRBJ2-7	NA	NA	TGTGCCAGCAGCTTGGAGGCGGTCAGGAGCTCCTACGAGCAGTACTTC	CASSLEAVRSSYEQYF
TRBV19	TRBJ1-5	NA	NA	TGTGCCAGTAGTATGGGCGGCCGCAATCAGCCCCAGCATTTT	CASSMGGRNQPQHF
TRBV15	TRBJ2-3	TRBD2	once	TGTGCCACCAGCAGAGGGGGAAATAGCGGGAGTTTGGGAGATACGCAGTATTTT	CATSRGGNSGSLGDTQYF
TRBV11-2	TRBJ2-5	TRBD2	NA	TGTGCCAGCAGCCTCCCCGGTAGCGGGAGTTTAGAGACCCAGTACTTC	CASSLPGSGSLETQYF
TRBV23-1	TRBJ2-7	NA	NA	TGCGCCAGCAGTCAAAAGGGGAACGAGCAGTACTTC	CASSQKGNEQYF
TRBV10-3	TRBJ2-7	NA	NA	TGTGCCATCAGGGCCGCTATACCCACCTCCTACGAGCAGTACTTC	CAIRAAIPTSYEQYF
TRBV5-8	TRBJ2-5	TRBD2	NA	TGTGCCAGCAGCCCCACCGCTGGGGGGGTTATCTGGGAGACCCAGTACTTC	CASSPTAGGVIWETQYF